Each of the 25 T cell receptor beta chains below was sequenced from the same sample in a study of cytomegalovirus exposure and HLA in healthy donors. The PCR ran on 60 Vbeta and 13 Jbeta primers. Assay used: immunoSEQ multiplex PCR; TCRdb lists only in-frame clones, some missing. The sample includes roughly 110,000 clones, less than 70% seen only once; the top ten take about 2.2%. Sequencing was performed on PBMCs. These receptors all stem from a woman aged 25 to 39 in good health and CMV-seronegative.

CDR3 sequence (DNA): TGTGCCAGCAGTTTCCAGGGGGCAAGGGGCGAGCAGTACTTC. Translated, it gives CASSFQGARGEQYF. The chain carries TRBV27 and TRBJ2-7, with TRBD1 identical over 8 bases. Trimming took 3 bases from V and 6 from J; bases not matched to a gene: 7. Germline V lookup: CDR1 MNHEY, CDR2 SMNVEV (reference sequence). The CDR3 is 14 residues long.

V is TRBV14 and J is TRBJ2-7; 9 positions agree with TRBD2. The CDR3 has 14 amino acids. Trimming took 4 bases from V and 4 from J; bases not matched to a gene: 5. Germline CDR1 is SGHDN and CDR2 is FVKESK. For the CDR3, the DNA is TGTGCCAGCAGCCGGCTTAGCGGGAGTTACGAGCAGTACTTC. Its translation: CASSRLSGSYEQYF.

This clone was observed a handful of times. This rearrangement joins TRBV7-9 to TRBJ1-2, with 7 bases that match TRBD1. Losses at the gene ends were 1 base for V and 4 bases for J; bases not matched to a gene: 0. The CDR3 sequence is 13 residues long. Germline V gene data show CDR1 as SEHNR and CDR2 as FQNEAQ (reference sequence). The CDR3 reads CASSLGQGYGYTF. The CDR3 DNA follows: TGTGCCAGCAGCTTAGGACAGGGCTATGGCTACACCTTC.

This clone is a singleton in its sample. The chain carries TRBV6-1 and TRBJ2-7, with 11 bases fitting TRBD2. Germline V CDR1 and CDR2: MNHNS, SASEGT. The length of the CDR3 is 17 residues. Trimming cost V 0 bases and J 1 base; bases outside gene matches: 5. Here the CDR3 DNA reads TGTGCCAGCAGTGAAGCGAAACTAGCGGGGGAATCCTACGAGCAGTACTTC. Translation: CASSEAKLAGESYEQYF.

This clone was found a few times. The chain recombines TRBV4-1 with TRBJ2-5; 12 bases agree with TRBD2. CDR1 is MGHRA and CDR2 is YSYEKL in the germline V gene. This CDR3 region has 17 residues. The J segment lost 5 bases and the V segment lost 1 base, leaving 8 bases of the junction unmatched. The CDR3 region has the DNA TGCGCCAGCAGCCAAGGACTAGCGGGAGCGGGAGGCGAGACCCAGTACTTC. Its translation is CASSQGLAGAGGETQYF.

A remark on this clone: An end of the junction does not agree with germline; a read error may underlie this. This CDR3 is also generated by other DNA sequences in the sample. The chain recombines TRBV4-2 with TRBJ1-3; D uncertain. Germline CDR1 and CDR2: LGHNA and YNFKEQ. This CDR3 spans 15 amino acids. For the CDR3, the DNA is TGTGCTAGCAGCCAAGATCACAGAGCTGGAAACACCATATATTTT. This encodes CASSQDHRAGNTIYF.

This clone has just a few counts. The rearrangement links TRBV6-4 to TRBJ2-2, with 7 positions matching TRBD2. CDR1 is MRHNA and CDR2 is SNTAGT in the germline V gene. CDR3 size: 13 residues. The junction had 1 base not matched to a gene; V was cut back by 3 bases and J by 6 bases. CDR3 DNA: TGTGCCAGCAGTGAACGGGAGGCCGGGGAGCTGTTTTTT. Translated, it gives CASSEREAGELFF.

A few counts support this clone. The V and J genes are TRBV19 and TRBJ1-3; the D gene is possibly TRBD1 (6 bases). V was shortened by 6 bases and J by 0 bases, with 12 bases between the two germline ends. Germline values: CDR1 LNHDA, CDR2 SQIVND (reference sequence). This CDR3 comprises 15 residues. In nucleotides, the CDR3 is TGTGCCAGTAGACCGGGACAACACTCTGGAAACACCATATATTTT. Its protein product is CASRPGQHSGNTIYF.

This clone was seen just once. V gene TRBV11-2 combines with J gene TRBJ2-5, with TRBD2 as a possible D gene (7 bases). V gave up 8 bases and J gave up 5 bases, with 12 bases separating them. This CDR3 has 12 amino acids. The germline CDR1 and CDR2 sequences are SGHAT and FQNNGV. The CDR3 DNA is TGTGCCAGCGGGGGGGCCCGGGAGACCCAGTACTTC. The encoded protein is CASGGARETQYF.

This chain joins TRBV2 and TRBJ2-3; 13 bases agree with TRBD2. The CDR3 totals 16 residues. Germline trimming cut 6 bases from V and 4 bases from J; bases unmatched to any gene: 7. Germline-derived CDR1 and CDR2 are SNHLY and FYNNEI. CDR3 sequence (DNA): TGTGCCAGCAGGGGGGGACTAGCGGGGAGTGCAGATACGCAGTATTTT. It codes for CASRGGLAGSADTQYF. Full variable domain (outside the CDR3, taken from reference TRBV2 and TRBJ2-3): EPEVTQTPSHQVTQMGQEVILRCVPISNHLYFYWYRQILGQKVEFLVSFYNNEISEKSEIFDDQFSVERPDGSNFTLKIRSTKLEDSAMYFCASRGGLAGSADTQYFGPGTRLTVL.

In this sample, this clone turned up once. V usage is TRBV9 and J usage is TRBJ2-1, with TRBD2 identical over 8 bases. Germline V gene lookup returns CDR1 SGDLS and CDR2 YYNGEE. The length of the CDR3 is 14 residues. The V segment lost 6 bases and the J segment 2 bases; nucleotides outside the gene matches: 4. The CDR3: CASNSGVPYNEQFF. As DNA, the CDR3 is TGTGCCAGCAATAGCGGGGTCCCCTACAATGAGCAGTTCTTC.

The chain carries TRBV28 and TRBJ1-2, with 8 bases fitting TRBD1. Per the germline V gene, CDR1 is MDHEN and CDR2 is SYDVKM. The CDR3 is 14 residues long. V was pared by 4 bases and J by 8 bases, with 9 bases of the junction left unmatched. The CDR3 sequence: CASSYGTGGRGYTF. Written as DNA, the CDR3 is TGTGCCAGCAGTTACGGGACAGGAGGTAGGGGCTACACCTTC.

The CDR3 nucleotides read TGTGCCAGCAGCTTATCGACAGGGATGAACGAGCAGTACTTC. Translated, it gives CASSLSTGMNEQYF. The chain employs TRBV7-2 and TRBJ2-7, with TRBD1 matching 7 bases. Trimming cost V 2 bases and J 5 bases; bases outside gene matches: 6. The CDR3 covers 14 residues. Germline loops: CDR1 SGHTA, CDR2 FQGNSA. The full variable domain, its missing parts supplied by reference TRBV7-2 and TRBJ2-7, is GAGVSQSPSNKVTEKGKDVELRCDPISGHTALYWYRQSLGQGLEFLIYFQGNSAPDKSGLPSDRFSAERTGGSVSTLTIQRTQQEDSAVYLCASSLSTGMNEQYFGPGTRLTVT.

The chain uses TRBV19 and TRBJ1-5, with a possible D match to TRBD1 (6 bases). The CDR3 is made up of 14 amino acids. Trimming took off 4 bases at V and 5 bases at J, with 12 bases between the two ends. Germline loops: CDR1 LNHDA, CDR2 SQIVND (reference sequence). CDR3 sequence: CASSTRTVDQPQHF. In nucleotides, the CDR3 is TGTGCCAGTAGTACGCGGACAGTAGATCAGCCCCAGCATTTT.

The chain joins TRBV7-6 to TRBJ2-1; possible D gene TRBD2, 5 bases. Germline values: CDR1 SGHVS, CDR2 FNYEAQ. The V end lost 1 base, the J end lost 6 bases, and 13 bases lay between the germline ends. The CDR3 sequence is 15 residues long. The DNA for the CDR3 is TGTGCCAGCAGCTTAGTGCCGACCGGGGTCAATGAGCAGTTCTTC. It translates to CASSLVPTGVNEQFF.

This sequence joins TRBV6-1 and TRBJ1-5; D call uncertain. CDR3 length: 16 amino acids. CDR1 MNHNS and CDR2 SASEGT come from the germline V gene. The V gene lost 0 bases and the J gene lost 0 bases, with 9 bases spanning the gap. CDR3 amino acids: CASSEAPHPSNQPQHF. The CDR3 coding sequence is TGTGCCAGCAGTGAAGCGCCACACCCTAGCAATCAGCCCCAGCATTTT.

The chain joins TRBV5-1 to TRBJ2-2; weak D call: TRBD2 (5 bases). Germline V gene sequence: CDR1 SGHRS, CDR2 YFSETQ. V lost 0 bases and J 4 bases, leaving 10 bases between the germline ends. This CDR3 has 15 amino acids. The CDR3 DNA follows: TGCGCCAGCAGCTTGGCCCGGGAAAGCACCGGGGAGCTGTTTTTT. This encodes CASSLARESTGELFF.

V gene TRBV11-2 combines with J gene TRBJ2-1, with D possibly TRBD2 on 5 matching bases. The CDR3 is made up of 14 amino acids. Germline V gives CDR1 SGHAT, CDR2 FQNNGV. V shed 4 bases and J shed 6 bases, with 13 bases lying between them. The CDR3 here is CASSSITRGNEQFF. The DNA for the CDR3 is TGTGCCAGCAGCTCAATCACCCGGGGCAATGAGCAGTTCTTC.

The V gene is TRBV28, the J gene TRBJ2-7; tentative D call: TRBD2 (7 bases). Trimming took 0 bases from V and 5 from J, leaving 14 bases between them. CDR1 is MDHEN and CDR2 is SYDVKM in the germline V gene. The CDR3 consists of 15 residues. The CDR3 loop is CASSLCEGGGDEQYF. CDR3 in DNA: TGTGCCAGCAGTTTATGCGAGGGGGGAGGGGACGAGCAGTACTTC.

This clone was seen only a few times. The CDR3 is CASSLPFVRGNNTIYF. Here the CDR3 DNA reads TGTGCCAGCAGCTTACCCTTTGTCAGAGGGAACAACACCATATATTTT. The chain joins TRBV7-9 to TRBJ1-3; D gene uncertain. The CDR3 is made up of 16 amino acids. The V and J ends lost 2 bases and 7 bases respectively, with 18 bases between them. The germline CDR1 and CDR2 sequences are SEHNR and FQNEAQ (reference sequence).

The J gene is TRBJ2-7, the V gene TRBV5-1; D gene ambiguous. V was cut by 0 bases and J by 6 bases, with 10 bases left in between. Germline values: CDR1 SGHRS, CDR2 YFSETQ. The CDR3 sequence is 13 residues long. The CDR3 DNA sequence: TGCGCCAGCAGCTTGGTAATCAACAGCGAGCAGTACTTC. As protein: CASSLVINSEQYF.

The V gene is TRBV28, the J gene TRBJ1-6, with 7 bases lining up with TRBD1. V was clipped by 3 bases and J by 0 bases; unmatched bases: 8. The CDR3 is 18 residues long. CDR1 is MDHEN, CDR2 SYDVKM, per germline. The CDR3 nucleotides are TGTGCCAGCAGTTTCCCCAGGGGGAAGAGCTCCTATAATTCACCCCTCCACTTT. This codes for CASSFPRGKSSYNSPLHF.

V usage is TRBV27 and J usage is TRBJ2-3, with 11 bases that match TRBD1. The CDR3 runs to 16 residues. Germline V gene sequence: CDR1 MNHEY, CDR2 SMNVEV (reference sequence). V lost 6 bases to trimming and J lost 3 bases; unmatched junction nucleotides: 8. CDR3 protein: CASRTRTGGRTDTQYF. DNA for the CDR3: TGTGCCAGCAGGACCCGGACAGGGGGCCGGACAGATACGCAGTATTTT.

V and J are TRBV9 and TRBJ1-3, with TRBD1 identical over 10 bases. Looked up from germline, CDR1 is SGDLS and CDR2 is YYNGEE. The CDR3 is 14 residues long. The junction had 8 bases not matched to a gene; V was cut back by 5 bases and J by 9 bases. DNA of the CDR3: TGTGCCAGCAGTTCTCCGGGACAGGGGCCCACCATATATTTT. This gives the protein CASSSPGQGPTIYF.

This rearrangement joins TRBV6-4 to TRBJ2-3; TRBD2 matches 9 bases. The germline gives CDR1 MRHNA, CDR2 SNTAGT. The CDR3 extends over 14 amino acids. V lost 8 bases to trimming and J lost 1 base; unmatched junction nucleotides: 4. The CDR3 loop is CASSAGGGTDTQYF. CDR3 nucleotides: TGTGCCAGCTCGGCGGGAGGGGGCACAGATACGCAGTATTTT.